This entry lists 31 T cell receptor beta chains sequenced from one sample in a study of cytomegalovirus exposure and HLA in healthy donors. The PCR was carried out with 60 Vbeta primers and 13 Jbeta primers. Sequenced by immunoSEQ multiplex PCR; TCRdb stores in-frame clones only, minus some. The sample carries about 150,000 clones, approximately 80% recorded once. Sequencing input: PBMCs. These receptors were collected from a woman in her 40s in good health and CMV-seropositive.

The chain recombines TRBV6-6 with TRBJ1-1, with D uncertain. V was pared by 4 bases and J by 3 bases, with 12 bases between. The CDR3 length is 14 residues. CDR1 and CDR2 from the germline V gene are MNHNY and SVGAGI (reference sequence). This CDR3 reads CASSFSSGDTEAFF. DNA of the CDR3: TGTGCCAGCAGTTTCTCCTCAGGTGACACTGAAGCTTTCTTT.

The chain couples TRBV5-4 to TRBJ2-1, with 13 bases lining up with TRBD2. The V segment lost 4 bases and the J segment 9 bases; nucleotides outside the gene matches: 7. The CDR3 loop spans 15 amino acids. The V gene's germline CDR1 is SGHNT and CDR2 YYREEE (reference sequence). Here the CDR3 reads CASSHGLAGAGEQFF. CDR3 nucleotide sequence: TGTGCCAGCAGCCACGGACTAGCGGGAGCGGGTGAGCAGTTCTTC.

Written as DNA, the CDR3 is TGTGCCAGTAGTCTCGGACTAGCGTCCTACGAGCAGTACTTC. It encodes CASSLGLASYEQYF. The chain combines TRBV19 with TRBJ2-7, with 9 bases matching TRBD2. Germline V gene sequence: CDR1 LNHDA, CDR2 SQIVND (reference sequence). V gave up 5 bases and J gave up 1 base; unmatched junction bases: 3. This CDR3 contains 14 residues.

The chain couples TRBV9 to TRBJ2-7, with TRBD2 identical over 8 bases. CDR1 is SGDLS, CDR2 YYNGEE, per germline. Unmatched junction bases numbered 11, after V lost 4 bases and J lost 2 bases. The CDR3 contains 16 residues. CDR3 DNA sequence: TGTGCCAGCAGCTCCCACTTGAGCGGGGGCGCCTACGAGCAGTACTTC. Residues: CASSSHLSGGAYEQYF.

This chain uses TRBV2 with TRBJ2-7; maybe TRBD1 (6 bases). The CDR3 consists of 12 residues. With 7 bases removed from V and 4 bases from J, the gap between germline ends came to 11 bases. CDR1 SNHLY and CDR2 FYNNEI come from the germline V gene. CDR3 protein: CASNLDSYEQYF. CDR3 bases: TGTGCCAGCAACCTGGACAGTTACGAGCAGTACTTC. Full variable domain (rest looked up from reference TRBV2 and TRBJ2-7): EPEVTQTPSHQVTQMGQEVILRCVPISNHLYFYWYRQILGQKVEFLVSFYNNEISEKSEIFDDQFSVERPDGSNFTLKIRSTKLEDSAMYFCASNLDSYEQYFGPGTRLTVT.

Concerning this clone: Within the sample, other DNA sequences also encode this same CDR3. J is TRBJ1-3 and V is TRBV19; D uncertain. This CDR3 is 12 amino acids long. V shed 5 bases and J shed 0 bases, with 2 bases lying between them. Germline V gene lookup returns CDR1 LNHDA and CDR2 SQIVND (reference sequence). The chain's CDR3 is CASSLSGNTIYF. CDR3 coding DNA: TGTGCCAGTAGTCTCTCTGGAAACACCATATATTTT.

This clone was counted a few times. V and J are TRBV10-3 and TRBJ2-1; the D is unclear. V lost 6 bases and J 5 bases, leaving 11 bases between the germline ends. Germline loops: CDR1 ENHRY, CDR2 SYGVKD. There are 13 residues in the CDR3. CDR3 loop: CAIRWQENNEQFF. In DNA, the CDR3 is TGTGCCATCAGGTGGCAGGAAAACAATGAGCAGTTCTTC.

V gene TRBV5-6 combines with J gene TRBJ2-5; TRBD2 matches at 8 bases. TRBJ2-7 matches the DNA end more closely, so the J call is doubtful. Germline CDR1 reads SGHDT; CDR2 reads YYEEEE. The CDR3 covers 16 residues. The CDR3 reads CASSLIGSGSDYEQYF. The CDR3 DNA reads TGTGCCAGCAGCTTGATCGGGAGCGGGAGTGACTACGAGCAGTACTTC.

Note on this clone: Other DNA sequences in this sample translate to the same CDR3. The chain employs TRBV4-1 and TRBJ1-6; 9 bases map to TRBD1. Germline lookup yields CDR1 MGHRA and CDR2 YSYEKL. J was trimmed by 9 bases and V by 3 bases; bases with no gene match: 9. The CDR3 covers 16 residues. The CDR3 sequence: CASSHTGGALGSPLHF. The CDR3 DNA reads TGCGCCAGCAGCCACACAGGGGGCGCGTTGGGTTCACCCCTCCACTTT.

V and J are TRBV25-1 and TRBJ1-2, with D possibly TRBD1 on 5 matching bases. V lost 4 bases and J lost 0, with 6 bases in between. The germline V gene encodes CDR1 MGHDK and CDR2 SYGVNS. The CDR3 is 13 amino acids. The CDR3 spells CASSATANYGYTF. CDR3 DNA sequence: TGTGCCAGCAGTGCGACAGCTAACTATGGCTACACCTTC.

This clone was seen a few times. The V and J genes are TRBV28 and TRBJ1-3; unclear D gene. This CDR3 is 15 amino acids long. Between the trimmed V and J ends, which lost 5 bases and 0 bases, there was a span of 11 bases. Per the germline V gene, CDR1 is MDHEN and CDR2 is SYDVKM. The CDR3 region has the DNA TGTGCCAGCAGTACCCGATGGAGCTCTGGAAACACCATATATTTT. It encodes CASSTRWSSGNTIYF.

The count of this clone is one. The chain carries TRBV27 and TRBJ2-2, with 8 bases lining up with TRBD2. Germline lookup yields CDR1 MNHEY and CDR2 SMNVEV (reference sequence). The junction had 6 bases not matched to a gene; V was cut back by 5 bases and J by 4 bases. This CDR3 has 15 residues. CDR3 amino acids: CASSQTGTSTGELFF. DNA for the CDR3: TGTGCCAGCAGTCAAACCGGGACTAGCACCGGGGAGCTGTTTTTT.

With respect to this clone: At the DNA level, this CDR3 is encoded by other sequences in the same sample as well. CDR3 residues: CASSVVDINSPLHF. CDR3 nucleotides: TGTGCCAGCAGCGTAGTGGACATTAATTCACCCCTCCACTTT. This rearrangement joins TRBV9 to TRBJ1-6; D might be TRBD1 (5 bases). The V and J ends lost 0 bases and 6 bases respectively, with 7 bases between them. Looked up from germline, CDR1 is SGDLS and CDR2 is YYNGEE. CDR3 size: 14 residues.

There are a few counts of this clone. The CDR3, as DNA: TGCGCCAGCAGCTTTAACGGACTAGCGGGAGAAGAGACCCAGTACTTC. It codes for CASSFNGLAGEETQYF. The chain uses TRBV5-1 and TRBJ2-5; 13 positions match TRBD2. Germline CDR1 reads SGHRS; CDR2 reads YFSETQ. With V trimmed by 2 bases and J by 3 bases, 4 bases remained unmatched. CDR3 length equals 16 residues.

V usage is TRBV6-1 and J usage is TRBJ2-7; D perhaps matches TRBD1 (5 bases). Germline V gene sequence: CDR1 MNHNS, CDR2 SASEGT. V was trimmed by 4 bases and J by 3 bases, leaving 16 bases between them. This CDR3 is built from 15 residues. The CDR3 coding sequence is TGTGCCAGCAGTGTTATGTGGGGCTTGAGCTACGAGCAGTACTTC. It codes for CASSVMWGLSYEQYF.

This chain links TRBV6-5 with TRBJ1-2, with a weak D call TRBD1 (6 bases). The V gene lost 6 bases and the J gene lost 4 bases, with 12 bases spanning the gap. CDR3 length: 13 amino acids. Germline CDR1 and CDR2: MNHEY and SVGAGI. The CDR3, as DNA: TGTGCCAGCAGCGAGGACAGTGTCTATGGCTACACCTTC. Translated: CASSEDSVYGYTF.

The sample holds a few counts of this clone. CDR3 loop: CASSSGGGAGSYEQYF. DNA for the CDR3: TGTGCCAGCAGTTCGGGTGGGGGGGCCGGATCCTACGAGCAGTACTTC. The chain employs TRBV28 and TRBJ2-7, with TRBD2 as a possible D gene (7 bases). The V end was cut by 4 bases, the J end by 1 base, with 17 bases between. The CDR3 is made up of 16 amino acids. Germline V gene sequence: CDR1 MDHEN, CDR2 SYDVKM.

This clone showed up just a few times. The genes are TRBV29-1 and TRBJ2-3; TRBD2 aligns across 9 bases. Germline values: CDR1 SQVTM, CDR2 ANQGSEA. The V gene end was trimmed by 6 bases and the J gene end by 1 base; junction bases not matched to a gene: 2. The CDR3 sequence is 13 residues long. CDR3 DNA: TGCAGCGTCGGCGGGGGGGGCACAGATACGCAGTATTTT. It is translated as CSVGGGGTDTQYF.

V usage is TRBV5-4 and J usage is TRBJ2-4; tentative D call: TRBD1 (5 bases). The CDR3 totals 16 residues. The V and J ends lost 5 bases and 0 bases respectively, with 15 bases between them. The V gene's germline CDR1 is SGHNT and CDR2 YYREEE (reference sequence). The DNA for the CDR3 is TGTGCCAGCAGGCCCGATACAGGATTAGCCAAAAACATTCAGTACTTC. This sequence encodes CASRPDTGLAKNIQYF.

The chain combines TRBV5-6 with TRBJ2-2; 12 bases are a match to TRBD1. Per the germline V gene, CDR1 is SGHDT and CDR2 is YYEEEE. There are 19 residues in the CDR3. Trimming at V came to 0 bases and at J to 1 base, leaving 7 bases not matched to a gene. The CDR3 DNA is TGTGCCAGCAGCTTGGTGGGACAGGGGGCATTGCTGAACACCGGGGAGCTGTTTTTT. Its translation is CASSLVGQGALLNTGELFF.

This clone has a handful of counts. The V and J genes are TRBV29-1 and TRBJ1-5, with D possibly being TRBD1 (6 bases). The CDR3 is made up of 13 amino acids. V lost 4 bases to trimming and J lost 5 bases, with 12 bases between them. The V gene's germline CDR1 is SQVTM and CDR2 ANQGSEA. The CDR3 bases are TGCAGCGTTGGAGGACAGTTTGATCAGCCCCAGCATTTT. It translates to CSVGGQFDQPQHF.

This clone has just one count. This chain joins TRBV4-1 and TRBJ2-7, with 8 bases aligning to TRBD2. The V segment lost 0 bases and the J segment 4 bases; nucleotides outside the gene matches: 5. CDR3 size: 15 residues. Per the germline V gene, CDR1 is MGHRA and CDR2 is YSYEKL. The chain's CDR3 is CASSQDPAGVYEQYF. The CDR3 DNA reads as TGCGCCAGCAGCCAAGACCCAGCGGGGGTTTACGAGCAGTACTTC.

This chain links TRBV27 with TRBJ2-3, with TRBD1 matching over 7 bases. Germline lookup yields CDR1 MNHEY and CDR2 SMNVEV (reference sequence). The V and J ends lost 2 bases and 4 bases, in that order; junction bases with no gene match: 15. The CDR3 is made up of 18 amino acids. CDR3 amino acids: CASSLRPTGNRRPDTQYF. As DNA, the CDR3 is TGTGCCAGCAGTTTACGCCCGACAGGGAATCGCCGTCCAGATACGCAGTATTTT.

The CDR3, as DNA: TGTGCCAGCTCACCACCGGAGGGGATAATCTACAATGAGCAGTTCTTC. Its translation is CASSPPEGIIYNEQFF. This chain connects TRBV18 to TRBJ2-1; maybe TRBD2 (6 bases). In germline, CDR1 is KGHSH, CDR2 LQKENI. Between the trimmed V and J ends, which lost 0 bases and 3 bases, there was a span of 12 bases. The CDR3 is 16 amino acids.

This chain links TRBV28 with TRBJ1-1, with D unclear. Deletions cut 2 bases from V and 1 base from J, with 11 bases between. The CDR3 has 15 amino acids. The germline V gene has CDR1 MDHEN and CDR2 SYDVKM. The CDR3 sequence is CASSLMTAGNTEAFF. The CDR3 nucleotides read TGTGCCAGCAGTTTAATGACCGCGGGGAACACTGAAGCTTTCTTT.

The V call is TRBV6-5, the J call TRBJ1-2, with 7 bases aligning to TRBD1. V lost 6 bases to trimming and J lost 3 bases; unmatched junction nucleotides: 7. The germline V gene has CDR1 MNHEY and CDR2 SVGAGI. The CDR3 sequence is 14 residues long. The CDR3 region has the DNA TGTGCCAGCAGATCAGGGGGTTCTCACTATGGCTACACCTTC. The encoded protein is CASRSGGSHYGYTF.

The chain recombines TRBV28 with TRBJ2-7; 11 bases match TRBD2. J gave up 3 bases and V 6 bases, and 7 bases lay outside the gene matches. The CDR3 length is 15 residues. Per the germline V gene, CDR1 is MDHEN and CDR2 is SYDVKM. CDR3 loop: CASRGGTSGLYEQYF. In DNA, the CDR3 is TGTGCCAGCAGAGGGGGGACTAGCGGACTCTACGAGCAGTACTTC.

This clone was counted a few times. Other nucleotide sequences from this sample produce the same CDR3. The CDR3 reads CASSLAGGSNQPQHF. The CDR3 region has the DNA TGTGCCAGCAGCTTGGCCGGGGGGAGCAATCAGCCCCAGCATTTT. This chain uses TRBV5-6 with TRBJ1-5; maybe TRBD1 (5 bases). Germline V gene sequence: CDR1 SGHDT, CDR2 YYEEEE. With 0 bases removed from V and 1 base from J, the gap between germline ends came to 8 bases. The CDR3 extends over 15 amino acids.

The chain has TRBV28 and TRBJ1-5, with 7 bases identical to TRBD1. The germline V gene has CDR1 MDHEN and CDR2 SYDVKM. This CDR3 spans 14 amino acids. V gave up 5 bases and J gave up 4 bases; unmatched junction bases: 5. The CDR3 reads CASSTRQGNQPQHF. DNA for the CDR3: TGTGCCAGCAGTACCCGACAGGGTAATCAGCCCCAGCATTTT.

A word on this clone: Distinct nucleotide sequences in the sample also encode this CDR3. This chain uses TRBV19 with TRBJ2-5, with TRBD2 identical over 7 bases. J gave up 4 bases and V 2 bases, and 1 base lay outside the gene matches. Germline V gene lookup returns CDR1 LNHDA and CDR2 SQIVND (reference sequence). The CDR3 loop spans 13 amino acids. CDR3 in DNA: TGTGCCAGTAGTATAACGGGGGGAGAGACCCAGTACTTC. Translated, it gives CASSITGGETQYF.

J is TRBJ2-7 and V is TRBV5-8, with a tentative D call TRBD1 (6 bases). The germline CDR1 and CDR2 sequences are SGHTS and YDEGEE. Trimming took 1 base from V and 8 from J, leaving 10 bases between them. CDR3 length: 12 residues. CDR3 DNA: TGTGCCAGCAGCTTGAGTACAGGGAAGCAGTACTTC. This translates into CASSLSTGKQYF.